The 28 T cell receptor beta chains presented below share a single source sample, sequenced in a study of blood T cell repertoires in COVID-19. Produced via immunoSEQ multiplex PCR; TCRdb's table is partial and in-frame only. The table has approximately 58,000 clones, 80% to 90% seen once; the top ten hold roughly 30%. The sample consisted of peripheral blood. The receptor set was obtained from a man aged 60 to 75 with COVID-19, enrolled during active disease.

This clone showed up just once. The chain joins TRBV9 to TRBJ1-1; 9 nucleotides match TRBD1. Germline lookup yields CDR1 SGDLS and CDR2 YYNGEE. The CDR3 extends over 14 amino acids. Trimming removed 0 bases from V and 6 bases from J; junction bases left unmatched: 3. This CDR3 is CASSVAWTGAEAFF. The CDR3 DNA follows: TGTGCCAGCAGCGTAGCATGGACAGGGGCTGAAGCTTTCTTT. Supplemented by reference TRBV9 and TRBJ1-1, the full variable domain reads DSGVTQTPKHLITATGQRVTLRCSPRSGDLSVYWYQQSLDQGLQFLIQYYNGEERAKGNILERFSAQQFPDLHSELNLSSLELGDSALYFCASSVAWTGAEAFFGQGTRLTVV.

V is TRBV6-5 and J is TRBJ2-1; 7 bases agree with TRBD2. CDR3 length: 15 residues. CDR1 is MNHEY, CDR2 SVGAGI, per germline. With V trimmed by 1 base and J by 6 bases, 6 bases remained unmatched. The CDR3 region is CASSYWGAGVNEQFF. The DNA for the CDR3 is TGTGCCAGCAGTTACTGGGGCGCGGGAGTCAATGAGCAGTTCTTC.

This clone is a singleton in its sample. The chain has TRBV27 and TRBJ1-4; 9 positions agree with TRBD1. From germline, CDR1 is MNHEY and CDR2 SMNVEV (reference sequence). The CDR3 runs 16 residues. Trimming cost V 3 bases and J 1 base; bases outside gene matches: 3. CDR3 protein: CASSFWTGETNEKLFF. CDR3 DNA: TGTGCCAGCAGTTTCTGGACAGGGGAAACTAATGAAAAACTGTTTTTT. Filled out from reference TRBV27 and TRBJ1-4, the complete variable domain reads EAQVTQNPRYLITVTGKKLTVTCSQNMNHEYMSWYRQDPGLGLRQIYYSMNVEVTDKGDVPEGYKVSRKEKRNFPLILESPSPNQTSLYFCASSFWTGETNEKLFFGSGTQLSVL.

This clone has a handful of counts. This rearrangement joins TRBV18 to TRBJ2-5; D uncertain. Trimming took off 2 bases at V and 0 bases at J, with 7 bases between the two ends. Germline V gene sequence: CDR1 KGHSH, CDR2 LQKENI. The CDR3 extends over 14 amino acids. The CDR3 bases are TGTGCCAGCTCACCAAACCAGAACCAAGAGACCCAGTACTTC. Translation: CASSPNQNQETQYF. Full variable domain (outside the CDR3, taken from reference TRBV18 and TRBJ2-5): NAGVMQNPRHLVRRRGQEARLRCSPMKGHSHVYWYRQLPEEGLKFMVYLQKENIIDESGMPKERFSAEFPKEGPSILRIQQVVRGDSAAYFCASSPNQNQETQYFGPGTRLLVL.

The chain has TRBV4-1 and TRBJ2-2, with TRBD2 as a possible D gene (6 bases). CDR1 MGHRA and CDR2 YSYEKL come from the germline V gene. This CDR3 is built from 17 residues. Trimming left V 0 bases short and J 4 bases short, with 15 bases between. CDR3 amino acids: CASSQERGFGGTGELFF. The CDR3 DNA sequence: TGCGCCAGCAGCCAAGAACGGGGCTTCGGGGGCACCGGGGAGCTGTTTTTT.

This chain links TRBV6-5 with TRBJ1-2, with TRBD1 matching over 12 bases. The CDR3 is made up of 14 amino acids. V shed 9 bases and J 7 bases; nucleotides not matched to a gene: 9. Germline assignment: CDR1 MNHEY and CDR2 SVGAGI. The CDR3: CASRRDRGPGGYTF. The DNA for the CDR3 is TGTGCCAGTCGAAGGGACAGGGGGCCCGGTGGCTACACCTTC.

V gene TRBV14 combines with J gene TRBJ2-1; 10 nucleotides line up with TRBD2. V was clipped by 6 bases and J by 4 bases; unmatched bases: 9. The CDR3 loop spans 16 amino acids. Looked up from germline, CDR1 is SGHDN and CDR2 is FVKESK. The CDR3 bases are TGTGCCAGCAGTTCCCATGGACTAGCGGCGTACAATGAGCAGTTCTTC. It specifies CASSSHGLAAYNEQFF.

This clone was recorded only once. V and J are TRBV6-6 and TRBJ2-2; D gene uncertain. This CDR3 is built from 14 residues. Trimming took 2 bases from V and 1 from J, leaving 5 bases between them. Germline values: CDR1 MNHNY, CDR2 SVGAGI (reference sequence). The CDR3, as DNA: TGTGCCAGCAGTTACAACAAGAACACCGGGGAGCTGTTTTTT. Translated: CASSYNKNTGELFF.

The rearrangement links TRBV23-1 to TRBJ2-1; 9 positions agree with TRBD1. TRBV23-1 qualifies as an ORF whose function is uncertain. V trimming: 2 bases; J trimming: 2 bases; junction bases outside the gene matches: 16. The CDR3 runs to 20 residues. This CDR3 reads CASSQPGTGSNRGPYNEQFF. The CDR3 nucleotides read TGCGCCAGCAGTCAACCAGGGACAGGGTCAAACAGGGGCCCCTACAATGAGCAGTTCTTC.

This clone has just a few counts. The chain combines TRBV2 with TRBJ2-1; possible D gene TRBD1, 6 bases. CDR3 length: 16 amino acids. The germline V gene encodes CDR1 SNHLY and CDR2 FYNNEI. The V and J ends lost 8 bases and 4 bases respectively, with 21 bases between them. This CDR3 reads CASGRGGTKTYNEQFF. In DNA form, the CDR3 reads TGTGCCAGCGGCCGAGGGGGTACAAAAACGTACAATGAGCAGTTCTTC.

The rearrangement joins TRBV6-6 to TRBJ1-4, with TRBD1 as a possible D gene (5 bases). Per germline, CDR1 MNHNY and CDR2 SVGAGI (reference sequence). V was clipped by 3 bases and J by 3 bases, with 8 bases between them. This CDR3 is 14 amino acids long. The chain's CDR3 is CASSYDRANEKLFF. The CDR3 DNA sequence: TGTGCCAGCAGTTATGACAGAGCTAATGAAAAACTGTTTTTT.

The CDR3 reads CASSQGTGNGYTF. CDR3 DNA sequence: TGTGCCAGCAGTCAAGGGACAGGAAATGGCTACACCTTC. This chain links TRBV6-2 or TRBV6-3 with TRBJ1-2, with 8 bases aligning to TRBD1. The CDR3 has 13 residues. CDR1 and CDR2 (germline): MNHEY, SVGEGT. Trimming cost V 5 bases and J 6 bases; bases outside gene matches: 5.

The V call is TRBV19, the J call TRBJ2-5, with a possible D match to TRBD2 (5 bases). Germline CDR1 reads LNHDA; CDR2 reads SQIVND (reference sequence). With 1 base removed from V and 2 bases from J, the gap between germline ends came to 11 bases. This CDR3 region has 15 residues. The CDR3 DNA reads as TGTGCCAGTAGTATAGGGACTTTGAAACAAGAGACCCAGTACTTC. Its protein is CASSIGTLKQETQYF.

The CDR3 region has the DNA TGTGCCAGCAGCGTCTCGACAGGAGCCAAAAACATTCAGTACTTC. This sequence encodes CASSVSTGAKNIQYF. The genes are TRBV7-9 and TRBJ2-4; D might be TRBD1 (6 bases). V was clipped by 5 bases and J by 0 bases, with 11 bases between them. The CDR3 has 15 residues. Germline V lookup: CDR1 SEHNR, CDR2 FQNEAQ (reference sequence).

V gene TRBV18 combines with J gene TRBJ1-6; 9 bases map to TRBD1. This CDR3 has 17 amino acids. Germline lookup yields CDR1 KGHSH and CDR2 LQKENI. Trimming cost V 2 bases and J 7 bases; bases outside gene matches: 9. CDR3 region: CASSPEAQGAGNSPLHF. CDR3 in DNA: TGTGCCAGCTCACCAGAGGCACAGGGGGCAGGCAATTCACCCCTCCACTTT.

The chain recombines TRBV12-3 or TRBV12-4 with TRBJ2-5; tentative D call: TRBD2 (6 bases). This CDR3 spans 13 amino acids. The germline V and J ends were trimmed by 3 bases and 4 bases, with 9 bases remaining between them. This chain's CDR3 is CASSFRGGETQYF. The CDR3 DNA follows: TGTGCCAGCAGTTTTAGGGGAGGAGAGACCCAGTACTTC.

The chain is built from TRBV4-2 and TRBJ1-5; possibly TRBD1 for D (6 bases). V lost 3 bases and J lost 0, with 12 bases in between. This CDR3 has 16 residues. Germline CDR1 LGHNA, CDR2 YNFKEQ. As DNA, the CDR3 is TGTGCCAGCAGCCAGCCGCAGGGGACTAGCAATCAGCCCCAGCATTTT. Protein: CASSQPQGTSNQPQHF.

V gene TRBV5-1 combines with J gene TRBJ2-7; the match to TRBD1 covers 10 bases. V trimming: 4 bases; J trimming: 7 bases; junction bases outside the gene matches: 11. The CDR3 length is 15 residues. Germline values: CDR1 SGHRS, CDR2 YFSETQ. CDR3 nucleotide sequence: TGCGCCAGCAGCCCTGACAGGGGGCGAAGGAGTGAGCAGTACTTC. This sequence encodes CASSPDRGRRSEQYF.

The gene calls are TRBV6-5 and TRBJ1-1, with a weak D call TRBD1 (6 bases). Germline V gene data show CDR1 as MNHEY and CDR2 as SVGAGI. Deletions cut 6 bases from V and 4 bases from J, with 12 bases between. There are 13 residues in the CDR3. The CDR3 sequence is CASRLEGVTEAFF. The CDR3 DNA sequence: TGTGCCAGCAGGTTAGAGGGGGTCACTGAAGCTTTCTTT.

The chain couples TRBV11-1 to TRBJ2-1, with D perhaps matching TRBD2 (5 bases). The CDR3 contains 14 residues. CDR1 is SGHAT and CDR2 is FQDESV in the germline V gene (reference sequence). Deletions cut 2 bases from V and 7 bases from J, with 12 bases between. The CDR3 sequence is CASSLPPGINEQFF. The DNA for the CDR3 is TGTGCCAGCAGCTTACCCCCGGGGATTAATGAGCAGTTCTTC.

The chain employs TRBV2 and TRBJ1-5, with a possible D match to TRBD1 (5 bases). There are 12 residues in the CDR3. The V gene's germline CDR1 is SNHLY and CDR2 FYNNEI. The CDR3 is CAGGTKNQPQHF. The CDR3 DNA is TGTGCGGGGGGGACTAAAAATCAGCCCCAGCATTTT.

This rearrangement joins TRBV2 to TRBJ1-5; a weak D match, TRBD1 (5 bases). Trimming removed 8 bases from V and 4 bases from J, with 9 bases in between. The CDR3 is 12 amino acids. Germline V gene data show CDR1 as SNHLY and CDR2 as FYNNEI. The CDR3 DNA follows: TGTGCCAGCGGGACTGGTAATCAGCCCCAGCATTTT. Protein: CASGTGNQPQHF.

The CDR3 region has the DNA TGTGCCAGCAGCACCGCAGACAGGGATCCAGATACGCAGTATTTT. It yields the protein CASSTADRDPDTQYF. J is TRBJ2-3 and V is TRBV11-3; 7 bases are a match to TRBD1. Germline V lookup: CDR1 SGHNT, CDR2 YENEEA. This CDR3 has 15 amino acids. The trim removed 5 bases at V and 4 bases at J, leaving 9 bases unmatched.

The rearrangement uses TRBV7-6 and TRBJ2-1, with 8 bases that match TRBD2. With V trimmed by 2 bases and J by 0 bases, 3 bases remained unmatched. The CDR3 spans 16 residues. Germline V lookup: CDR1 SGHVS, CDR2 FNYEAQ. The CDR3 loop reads CASSLYSGDSYNEQFF. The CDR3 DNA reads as TGTGCCAGCAGCTTATATAGCGGGGACTCCTACAATGAGCAGTTCTTC. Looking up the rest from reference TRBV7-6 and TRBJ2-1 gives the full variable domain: GAGVSQSPRYKVTKRGQDVALRCDPISGHVSLYWYRQALGQGPEFLTYFNYEAQQDKSGLPNDRFSAERPEGSISTLTIQRTEQRDSAMYRCASSLYSGDSYNEQFFGPGTRLTVL.

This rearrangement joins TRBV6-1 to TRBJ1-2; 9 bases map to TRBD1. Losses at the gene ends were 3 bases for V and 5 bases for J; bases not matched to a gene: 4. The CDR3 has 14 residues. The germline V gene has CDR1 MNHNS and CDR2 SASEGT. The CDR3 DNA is TGTGCCAGCAGTGAGGGACAGGGCGGGTATGGCTACACCTTC. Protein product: CASSEGQGGYGYTF.

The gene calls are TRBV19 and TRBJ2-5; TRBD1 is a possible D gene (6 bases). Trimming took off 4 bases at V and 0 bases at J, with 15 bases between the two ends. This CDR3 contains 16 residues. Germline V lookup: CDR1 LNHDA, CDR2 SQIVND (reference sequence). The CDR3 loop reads CASSTGTRSHQETQYF. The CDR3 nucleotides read TGTGCCAGTAGTACAGGGACACGGTCCCACCAAGAGACCCAGTACTTC.

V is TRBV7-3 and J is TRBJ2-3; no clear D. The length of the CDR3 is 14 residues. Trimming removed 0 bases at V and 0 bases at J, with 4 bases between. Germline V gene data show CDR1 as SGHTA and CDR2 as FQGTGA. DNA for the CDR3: TGTGCCAGCAGCTTAACGGGCAGCACAGATACGCAGTATTTT. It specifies CASSLTGSTDTQYF.

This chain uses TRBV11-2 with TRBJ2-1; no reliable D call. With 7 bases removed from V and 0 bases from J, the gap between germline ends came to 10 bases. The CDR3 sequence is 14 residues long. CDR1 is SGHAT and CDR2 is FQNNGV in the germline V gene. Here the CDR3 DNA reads TGTGCCAGCACCCACCCGAGCTCCTACAATGAGCAGTTCTTC. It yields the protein CASTHPSSYNEQFF. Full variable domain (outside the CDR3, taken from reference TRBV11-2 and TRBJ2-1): EAGVAQSPRYKIIEKRQSVAFWCNPISGHATLYWYQQILGQGPKLLIQFQNNGVVDDSQLPKDRFSAERLKGVDSTLKIQPAKLEDSAVYLCASTHPSSYNEQFFGPGTRLTVL.